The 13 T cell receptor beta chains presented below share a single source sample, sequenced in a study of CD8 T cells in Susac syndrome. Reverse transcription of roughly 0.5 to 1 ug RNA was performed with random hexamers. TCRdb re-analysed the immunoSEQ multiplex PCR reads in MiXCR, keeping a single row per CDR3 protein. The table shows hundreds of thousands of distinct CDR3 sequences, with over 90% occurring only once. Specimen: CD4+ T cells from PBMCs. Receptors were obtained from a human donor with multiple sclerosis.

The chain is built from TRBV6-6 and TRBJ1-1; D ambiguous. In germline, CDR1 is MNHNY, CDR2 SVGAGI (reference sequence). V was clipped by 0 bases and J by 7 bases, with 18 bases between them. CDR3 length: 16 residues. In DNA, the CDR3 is TGTGCCAGCAGTTACTCGCTGGGGTTGGCATCTGGTGAAGCTTTCTTT. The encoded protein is CASSYSLGLASGEAFF.

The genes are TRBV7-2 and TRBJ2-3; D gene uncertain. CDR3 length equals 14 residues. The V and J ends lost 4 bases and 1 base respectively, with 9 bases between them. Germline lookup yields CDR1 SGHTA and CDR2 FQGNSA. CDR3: CASSSVTGTDTQYF. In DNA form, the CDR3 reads TGTGCCAGCAGCTCCGTCACGGGCACAGATACGCAGTATTTT.

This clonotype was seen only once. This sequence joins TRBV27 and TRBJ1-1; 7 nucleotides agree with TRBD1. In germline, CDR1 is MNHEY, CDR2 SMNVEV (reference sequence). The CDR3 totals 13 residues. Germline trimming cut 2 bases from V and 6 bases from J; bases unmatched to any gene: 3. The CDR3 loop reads CASSLGGGPEAFF. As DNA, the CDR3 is TGTGCCAGCAGTTTAGGAGGGGGCCCTGAAGCTTTCTTT.

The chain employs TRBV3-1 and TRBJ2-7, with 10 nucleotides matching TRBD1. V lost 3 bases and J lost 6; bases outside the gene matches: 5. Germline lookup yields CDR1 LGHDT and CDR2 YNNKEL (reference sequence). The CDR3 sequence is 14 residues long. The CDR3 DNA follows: TGTGCCAGCAGCCAGGGACAGGGGCTCGGCGAGCAGTACTTC. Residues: CASSQGQGLGEQYF.

The CDR3 region has the DNA TGCTCCTGGGGCAGCCACAATCAGCCCCAGCATTTT. Residues: CSWGSHNQPQHF. The chain is built from TRBV20-1 and TRBJ1-5, with a weak D call TRBD1 (5 bases). Germline V gives CDR1 DFQATT, CDR2 SNEGSKA (reference sequence). The CDR3 loop spans 12 amino acids.

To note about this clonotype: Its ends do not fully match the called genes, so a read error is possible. In DNA form, the CDR3 reads TGCGCCAGCAGTCCATTCGAGGGGAACACTGAAGCTTTCTTT. This encodes CASSPFEGNTEAFF. The V and J genes are TRBV5-5 and TRBJ1-1; D is unresolved. The CDR3 spans 14 residues. CDR1 and CDR2 from the germline V gene are SGHKS and YYEKEE (reference sequence).

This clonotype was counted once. CDR3 DNA: TGTGCCAGCAGCCAAGCGGGACAGGGGTATGGCTACACCTTC. It is translated as CASSQAGQGYGYTF. The rearrangement links TRBV3-1 to TRBJ1-2, with 10 bases matching TRBD1. Trimming cost V 1 base and J 5 bases; bases outside gene matches: 1. The V gene's germline CDR1 is LGHDT and CDR2 YNNKEL (reference sequence). There are 14 residues in the CDR3.

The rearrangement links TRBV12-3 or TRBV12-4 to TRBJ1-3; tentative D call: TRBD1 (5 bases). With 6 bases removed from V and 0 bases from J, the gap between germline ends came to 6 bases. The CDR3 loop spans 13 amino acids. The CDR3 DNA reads TGTGCCAGCAGGACAGACTCTGGAAACACCATATATTTT. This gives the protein CASRTDSGNTIYF.

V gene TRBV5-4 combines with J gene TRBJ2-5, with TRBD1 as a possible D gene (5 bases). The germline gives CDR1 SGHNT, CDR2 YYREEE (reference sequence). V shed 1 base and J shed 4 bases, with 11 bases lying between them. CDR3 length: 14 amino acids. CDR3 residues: CASSLNSQGETQYF. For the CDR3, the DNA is TGTGCCAGCAGCTTGAATTCTCAGGGAGAGACCCAGTACTTC.

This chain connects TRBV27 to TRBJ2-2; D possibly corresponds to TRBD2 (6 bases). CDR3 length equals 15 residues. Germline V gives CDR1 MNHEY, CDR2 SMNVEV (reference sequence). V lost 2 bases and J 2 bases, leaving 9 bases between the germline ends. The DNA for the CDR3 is TGTGCCAGCAGTTTAGGAGGGCTCAACACCGGGGAGCTGTTTTTT. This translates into CASSLGGLNTGELFF.

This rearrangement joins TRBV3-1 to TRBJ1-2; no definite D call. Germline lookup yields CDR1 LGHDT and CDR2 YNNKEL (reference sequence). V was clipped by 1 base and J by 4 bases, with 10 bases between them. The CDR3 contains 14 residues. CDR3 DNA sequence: TGTGCCAGCAGCCAAGTTGGACTCTCCTATGGCTACACCTTC. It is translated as CASSQVGLSYGYTF. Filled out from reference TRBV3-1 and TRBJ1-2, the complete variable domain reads DTAVSQTPKYLVTQMGNDKSIKCEQNLGHDTMYWYKQDSKKFLKIMFSYNNKELIINETVPNRFSPKSPDKAHLNLHINSLELGDSAVYFCASSQVGLSYGYTFGSGTRLTVV.

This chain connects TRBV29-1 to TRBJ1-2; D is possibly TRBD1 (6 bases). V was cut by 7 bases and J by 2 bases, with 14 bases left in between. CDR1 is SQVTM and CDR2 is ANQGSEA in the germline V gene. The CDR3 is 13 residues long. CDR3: CSAEGDSNYGYTF. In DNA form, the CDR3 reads TGCAGCGCCGAGGGGGACTCCAACTATGGCTACACCTTC.

The CDR3 DNA reads TGTGCCAGCAGTCGGGAGTCTAACTATGGCTACACCTTC. This sequence encodes CASSRESNYGYTF. This chain connects TRBV9 to TRBJ1-2; D unclear. The CDR3 has 13 residues. V gave up 5 bases and J gave up 0 bases, with 8 bases separating them. Germline CDR1 reads SGDLS; CDR2 reads YYNGEE. Full variable domain (rest looked up from reference TRBV9 and TRBJ1-2): DSGVTQTPKHLITATGQRVTLRCSPRSGDLSVYWYQQSLDQGLQFLIQYYNGEERAKGNILERFSAQQFPDLHSELNLSSLELGDSALYFCASSRESNYGYTFGSGTRLTVV.